This T cell receptor beta chain was captured by sequencing in a study of T cell responses to AZD1222 COVID-19 vaccine. Generated by immunoSEQ multiplex PCR, the TCRdb table keeps only in-frame clones and is missing some. Among 25,000 to 35,000 clones, about 89% were seen once, and the ten largest hold over 1%. The clonotype was recovered from an adult in good health. The sample consisted of peripheral blood, taken on day 0 of AZD1222 vaccination.

CDR3 bases: TGTGCCAGCAGCTTTACCTACGAGCAGTACTTC. As protein: CASSFTYEQYF. The V and J genes are TRBV7-9 and TRBJ2-7; no definite D call. From germline, CDR1 is SEHNR and CDR2 FQNEAQ (reference sequence). The CDR3 sequence is 11 residues long. V was shortened by 3 bases and J by 2 bases, with 2 bases between the two germline ends.